This record looks at one T cell receptor (beta chain) sequence and its context. This record comes from a study of blood T cell repertoires in COVID-19. Ages ranged from roughly 18 to 100 years, with residence in 20 to 30 US areas. Participant-given clinical history determined each cohort assignment. Cohort 3 donors counted as recovered after two negative PCRs, clearance, or resolved symptoms. Germline trimming cut 10 bases from V and 4 bases from J; bases unmatched to any gene: 6. Germline assignment: CDR1 ENHRY and CDR2 SYGVKD. The CDR3 loop spans 13 amino acids. Produced via immunoSEQ multiplex PCR; TCRdb's table is partial and in-frame only. The sample lists under 300,000 clones; roughly 90% were seen once.

The origin of this receptor is a woman aged 45-65 years who had recovered from COVID-19. V and J are TRBV10-3 and TRBJ2-7, with 11 bases that match TRBD2. The specimen sequenced was PBMCs or T cells enriched from blood (not recorded which). CDR3 sequence reads: CATRLAGMYEQYF. The CDR3 bases are TGTGCCACCCGACTAGCGGGGATGTACGAGCAGTACTTC.